These T cell receptor beta chains were read from a single sample in a study of neurological immune-mediated disorders. TCRdb re-analysed the 5' RACE reads in MiXCR, keeping a single row per CDR3 protein. The sample records around 28,000 distinct CDR3 sequences, under 8% being singletons. The sequenced sample was PBMCs. Receptor source: a woman aged 45-60 years in good health. Both conserved end residues are part of each CDR3. The order of the fields is J gene, V gene, D gene, clone size, CDR3 DNA, CDR3 protein. D genes are given only for firm matches. Size is omitted from some rows. Given values are once, few, many or a class for expanded clones.

>TRBJ1-2|TRBV12-3/TRBV12-4|TRBD1|many
TGTGCCAGCAGCCAGGGACAGGGGACCCATGGCTACACCTTC
CASSQGQGTHGYTF
>TRBJ2-2|TRBV7-2|NA|many
TGTGCCAGCAGCCTGAAACGGGGAAACACCGGGGAGCTGTTTTTT
CASSLKRGNTGELFF
>TRBJ2-3|TRBV20-1|TRBD2|many
TGCAGTGCTAGAGATGCCGGGGGGGGCGCCACAGATACGCAGTATTTT
CSARDAGGGATDTQYF
>TRBJ2-1|TRBV7-3|TRBD2|many
TGTGCCAGCAGCTTAACTTCACTAGCGGAGACCAATGAGCAGTTCTTC
CASSLTSLAETNEQFF
>TRBJ2-7|TRBV6-2/TRBV6-3|NA|many
TGTGCCAGCAGACGACAGGACCTCTACGAGCAGTACTTC
CASRRQDLYEQYF
>TRBJ2-5|TRBV6-1|NA|NA
TGTGCCAGCAGAGGGCTCCGGCTTTGGCAAGAGACCCAGTACTTC
CASRGLRLWQETQYF
>TRBJ2-7|TRBV20-1|NA|many
TGCAGTGCTAGAGACCCAGGGCGCGAGCAGTACTTC
CSARDPGREQYF
>TRBJ1-2|TRBV5-1|TRBD1|many
TGCGCCAGCAGCTTGAACCCCAGGGGGCGATTGAACTATGGCTACACCTTC
CASSLNPRGRLNYGYTF
>TRBJ1-3|TRBV20-1|NA|many
TGCAGTGCTAGTATTTCCGCGGTTAACTCTGGAAACACCATATATTTT
CSASISAVNSGNTIYF
>TRBJ2-7|TRBV20-1|NA|many
TGCAGTGCCGCTGCCGACGGATACTACGAGCAGTACTTC
CSAAADGYYEQYF
>TRBJ1-2|TRBV19|NA|many
TGTGCCAGTAGCGCCCCCAGGGTACTGGCGAACTATGGCTACACCTTC
CASSAPRVLANYGYTF
>TRBJ2-1|TRBV2|NA|few
TGTGCCAGCAGTGCGTTTAGGAACAATGAGCAGTTCTTC
CASSAFRNNEQFF
>TRBJ1-1|TRBV7-6|NA|many
TGTGCCAGCAGCTTAGCCTCTGGGGGTGAAGCTTTCTTT
CASSLASGGEAFF
>TRBJ2-1|TRBV9|NA|many
TGTGCCAGCAGCGACAATGAGCAGTTCTTC
CASSDNEQFF
>TRBJ2-3|TRBV12-5|TRBD1|NA
TGTGCTAGTGGACCGGGACAGGGGGCATCAGATACGCAGTATTTT
CASGPGQGASDTQYF
>TRBJ2-7|TRBV5-1|TRBD1|many
TGCGCCAGCAGCCCCTACGGGACAGGGCGGGAGCAGTACTTC
CASSPYGTGREQYF
>TRBJ1-1|TRBV3-1|NA|many
TGTGCCAGCAGCCAAGAGAGTATCGGGGATCGAGCTTTCTTT
CASSQESIGDRAFF
>TRBJ1-4|TRBV4-3|NA|many
TGCGCCAGCAGCCAAGATGGCACAGGTCGGGGGGAAAAACTGTTTTTT
CASSQDGTGRGEKLFF
>TRBJ1-4|TRBV20-1|TRBD1|many
TGCAGTGCTAGACTTACAGGGGGGTCTGAAAAACTGTTTTTT
CSARLTGGSEKLFF
>TRBJ1-1|TRBV5-1|NA|many
TGCGCCAGCAGCTGGGGGGACCAGGGGAAAGAGGATTTCTTT
CASSWGDQGKEDFF
>TRBJ1-5|TRBV11-2|NA|many
TGTGCCAGCAGCTTAGAGTCGAAGGGGCCCCAGCATTTT
CASSLESKGPQHF
>TRBJ2-3|TRBV11-2|TRBD2|many
TGTGCCAGCAGCTCCGGAGCGGGGGGGGCTGCAGATACGCAGTATTTT
CASSSGAGGAADTQYF
>TRBJ2-1|TRBV29-1|TRBD2|medium-sized
TGCAGCGTTGAAGGGTCTAGCGGTAATGAGCAGTTCTTC
CSVEGSSGNEQFF
>TRBJ2-1|TRBV7-9|NA|many
TGTGCCAGCAGCGGACCCGGGACGAGGACCTCCTACAATGAGCAGTTCTTC
CASSGPGTRTSYNEQFF
>TRBJ2-1|TRBV30|NA|many
TGTGCCTGGAGTGTCGGGACAATATACAATGAGCAGTTCTTC
CAWSVGTIYNEQFF
>TRBJ2-1|TRBV20-1|TRBD1|many
TGCAGTGCTAGTCACAGGGACAGCTACGCCGCTGGCTCCTACAATGAGCAGTTCTTC
CSASHRDSYAAGSYNEQFF
>TRBJ1-1|TRBV10-3|TRBD1|many
TGTGCCATCAGAACCGACAGGGGGAACACTGAAGCTTTCTTT
CAIRTDRGNTEAFF
>TRBJ2-5|TRBV5-5|TRBD2|many
TGTGCCAGCCAGAGAGCGGGGGCTGGGGAGACCCAGTACTTC
CASQRAGAGETQYF
>TRBJ2-1|TRBV10-3|NA|many
TGTGCCACCGCGACTGGGGGCCTTGAGCAGTTCTTC
CATATGGLEQFF
>TRBJ2-1|TRBV7-2|NA|many
TGTGCCAGCAGCTTAGCAATTAACAATGAGCAGTTCTTC
CASSLAINNEQFF
>TRBJ2-2|TRBV5-5|TRBD2|many
TGTGCCAGCAGCTTGGTATCCGGGAGGGCTTTCACCGGGGAGCTGTTTTTT
CASSLVSGRAFTGELFF
>TRBJ2-7|TRBV4-3|NA|many
TGCGCCAGCAGCCAAGACGCGGGTTTAACCCAGCAGTACTTC
CASSQDAGLTQQYF
>TRBJ2-3|TRBV4-1|NA|many
TGCGCCAGCAGCCAAGTATCAGGGGGCACAGATACGCAGTATTTT
CASSQVSGGTDTQYF
>TRBJ2-1|TRBV7-9|TRBD2|many
TGTGCCAGCAGCGCCCTTGGGAGGGGTGAGAGAAATGAGCAGTTCTTC
CASSALGRGERNEQFF
>TRBJ2-7|TRBV29-1|NA|many
TGCAGCGTTAGTAAACCGAGCTCCTACGAGCAGTACTTC
CSVSKPSSYEQYF
>TRBJ2-3|TRBV12-2|NA|NA
TGTGCAAGTCGCTTAGCGGGGACAGGGGGCCGGGCAGATACGCAGTATTTT
CASRLAGTGGRADTQYF
>TRBJ2-2|TRBV4-3|TRBD1|many
TGCGCCAGCAGCCAAGATACTCCAGGGGGAACGAACACCGGGGAGCTGTTTTTT
CASSQDTPGGTNTGELFF
>TRBJ1-1|TRBV28|NA|NA
TGTGCCAGTAGTCCCACCCGACAGAACACTAAAGCTTTCTTT
CASSPTRQNTKAFF
>TRBJ2-7|TRBV10-3|TRBD1|many
TGTGCCATCAGATCCTCCGGGACAGGAGACGAGCAGTACTTC
CAIRSSGTGDEQYF
>TRBJ2-6|TRBV15|NA|many
TGTGCCACCACGGGGGCTGGGGCCAACGTCCTGACTTTC
CATTGAGANVLTF
>TRBJ2-7|TRBV10-3|TRBD2|many
TGTGCCATCAGTGACTGGGGGGGCTACGAGCAGTACTTC
CAISDWGGYEQYF
>TRBJ2-3|TRBV20-1|TRBD2|many
TGCAGTGCTACCGGGACTAGCGGACCCACAGATACGCAGTATTTT
CSATGTSGPTDTQYF
>TRBJ1-3|TRBV27|NA|many
TGTGCCAGCAGTCCCTACTCCTCGAGATCTGGAAACACCATATATTTT
CASSPYSSRSGNTIYF
>TRBJ2-1|TRBV20-1|TRBD1|medium-sized
TGCAGTGCTAGAAGGACAGGGTATGAGCAGTTCTTC
CSARRTGYEQFF
>TRBJ1-6|TRBV6-1|TRBD1|many
TGTGCCAGCAGCGACGACAGGGGGGAATCACCCCTCCACTTT
CASSDDRGESPLHF